This T cell receptor (beta chain) was recovered during a study of T cell responses to AZD1222 COVID-19 vaccine. Study outcomes and limitations: Dominant CD4 TCR responses targeted spike regions 160-218 and 743-854. Seropositive AZD1222 recipients at baseline numbered only six or seven. Donor demographics were predominantly white British with a female majority; clonal diversity may be underestimated. Recipients of two AZD1222 doses showed rising Spike-specific TCR breadth and depth.

Data came from immunoSEQ multiplex PCR; TCRdb stores just in-frame clones and leaves some out. The sample lists about 130,000 clones, 89% occurring once. Remarks on this clone: Its antigen remains unknown.

The CDR3 is 14 residues long. The V gene's germline CDR1 is MNHEY and CDR2 SMNVEV (reference sequence). The V end lost 2 bases, the J end lost 5 bases, and 10 bases lay between the germline ends. The chain combines TRBV27 with TRBJ1-5; D may be TRBD1 (5 bases). The origin of this receptor is an adult who received the AZD1222 COVID-19 vaccine. The sequenced sample was peripheral blood, obtained 28 days after the second AZD1222 dose. The chain's CDR3 is CASSLSRVHQPQHF. As DNA, the CDR3 is TGTGCCAGCAGTTTAAGCAGGGTGCATCAGCCCCAGCATTTT.